This TCR beta chain was documented in a study of shared clonotypes between healthy human individuals. V lost 3 bases and J 0 bases, leaving 23 bases between the germline ends. From germline, CDR1 is MDHEN and CDR2 SYDVKM. The CDR3 runs 19 residues. TCRdb's copy holds only in-frame clones and misses some; the assay was immunoSEQ multiplex PCR. The sample has over a million clones, approximately 78% seen once; the top ten hold 0.52%. This chain uses TRBV28 with TRBJ1-2; D perhaps matches TRBD1 (6 bases). This TCR was recovered from a man aged 18 to 30 in good health. Some clones in this sample may be carry-over from other donors' samples. Input material: memory CD4+ T cells from PBMCs. Subset specified: CD45RA-negative fraction. The DNA for the CDR3 is TGTGCCAGCAGTTTTTTAGGAGGGGGGCCTCGCGGAGCTAACTATGGCTACACCTTC. Amino acids: CASSFLGGGPRGANYGYTF.